Listed below are T cell receptor beta chains from one sample, sequenced in a study of T cell clonotyping in hematopoietic cell transplantation. TCRdb's copy holds only in-frame clones and misses some; the assay was immunoSEQ multiplex PCR. Here the sample spans 5,000 or so clones, about 84% being singletons. The sample consisted of peripheral blood mononuclear cells, taken 30 days after allogeneic stem cell transplant. The receptor source for this set is a male patient between 55 and 70 years old who had an allogeneic stem cell transplant from an unrelated donor, so the T cells may come from the graft donor. Some clones in this sample may be carry-over from other donors' samples. Both conserved end residues are part of each CDR3. A D gene is named only where the DNA matches it firmly. Size tells how often a clone was seen (once, few, many) or the class of an expanded clone, and some rows leave it out.

>TRBJ1-4|TRBV11-2|NA|NA
CASSLGQPNEKLFF
TGTGCCAGCAGCTTAGGACAGCCTAATGAAAAACTGTTTTTT
>TRBJ1-6|TRBV10-3|NA|few
CAIKGQDNSPLHF
TGTGCCATCAAGGGTCAGGATAATTCACCCCTCCACTTT
>TRBJ1-1|TRBV15|NA|NA
CATSTPKGQANTEAFF
TGTGCCACCAGCACTCCAAAGGGGCAGGCGAACACTGAAGCTTTCTTT
>TRBJ1-2|TRBV6-4|NA|NA
CASPQGHTNYGYTF
TGTGCCAGTCCTCAGGGACACACTAACTATGGCTACACCTTC
>TRBJ2-5|TRBV2|NA|NA
CASGGRGTGETQYF
TGTGCCAGCGGGGGGAGGGGGACAGGAGAGACCCAGTACTTC
>TRBJ2-3|TRBV6-5|TRBD2|NA
CASSFRAGFTDTQYF
TGTGCCAGCAGTTTTCGAGCGGGATTCACAGATACGCAGTATTTT
>TRBJ1-4|TRBV6-5|NA|NA
CASMPQIGANEKLFF
TGTGCCAGCATGCCACAAATAGGGGCTAATGAAAAACTGTTTTTT
>TRBJ2-1|TRBV5-1|NA|NA
CASSLTGTRNEQFF
TGCGCCAGCAGCTTGACTGGAACAAGGAATGAGCAGTTCTTC
>TRBJ1-1|TRBV5-1|NA|NA
CASSVGAGSRPAEAFF
TGCGCCAGCAGCGTTGGTGCGGGATCCCGTCCTGCTGAAGCTTTCTTT
>TRBJ1-2|TRBV10-1|NA|NA
CASSESGTDLKAF
TGCGCCAGCAGTGAGTCGGGGACGGACCTCAAGGCCTTC
>TRBJ1-4|TRBV5-1|NA|NA
CASSLGSGYEKLFF
TGCGCCAGCAGCTTGGGGTCGGGGTACGAAAAACTGTTTTTT
>TRBJ2-2|TRBV5-1|TRBD1|NA
CASSYQPGQGAGELFF
TGCGCCAGCAGTTATCAACCGGGACAGGGGGCCGGGGAGCTGTTTTTT
>TRBJ2-7|TRBV4-1|NA|few
CASSRGGQSPPYEQYF
TGCGCCAGCTCCCGAGGGGGGCAGTCCCCCCCCTACGAGCAGTACTTC
>TRBJ2-3|TRBV5-1|NA|NA
CASSLVSDTQYF
TGCGCCAGCAGCTTGGTCTCAGATACGCAGTATTTT
>TRBJ1-5|TRBV6-1|TRBD1|NA
CASTTEGQGDQPQHF
TGTGCCAGCACCACCGAGGGACAGGGGGATCAGCCCCAGCATTTT
>TRBJ1-5|TRBV4-2|NA|NA
CASSLEEQGNQPQHF
TGTGCCAGCAGCCTCGAGGAGCAGGGTAATCAGCCCCAGCATTTT
>TRBJ1-2|TRBV19|NA|once
CASSIVPRTYGYTF
TGTGCCAGTAGTATAGTACCCCGGACCTATGGCTACACCTTC
>TRBJ2-5|TRBV29-1|NA|NA
CSVSSGAQETQYF
TGCAGCGTCAGTTCGGGGGCCCAGGAGACCCAGTACTTC
>TRBJ1-2|TRBV5-1|TRBD1|few
CASSTIDGQGIYGYTF
TGCGCCAGCAGCACCATCGACGGACAGGGGATATATGGCTACACCTTC
>TRBJ2-5|TRBV7-2|TRBD2|NA
CASSPGLAGEETQYF
TGTGCCAGCAGCCCGGGACTAGCGGGAGAAGAGACCCAGTACTTC
>TRBJ1-6|TRBV4-1|NA|NA
CASSLGQKDSPLHF
TGCGCCAGCAGCCTCGGACAGAAGGATTCACCCCTCCACTTT
>TRBJ1-1|TRBV27|TRBD1|NA
CASGWTGGTEAFF
TGTGCCAGCGGGTGGACAGGGGGAACTGAAGCTTTCTTT